This entry lists 32 T cell receptor beta chains sequenced from one sample in a study of OX40 agonist ivuxolimab in advanced cancers. The method was immunoSEQ multiplex PCR; TCRdb's version includes in-frame clones alone and lacks a portion of them. The table records 90,000 to 150,000 clones, 80% to 90% of them present only once. The sample was CD4+ or CD8+ T cells sorted from blood, taken in a trial of the OX40 agonist ivuxolimab. The origin of the receptors is an adult with an advanced solid tumor such as melanoma, head and neck, liver or kidney cancer.

The J gene is TRBJ1-4, the V gene TRBV30; D call uncertain. The CDR3 is made up of 14 amino acids. Trimming shortened V by 3 bases and J by 0 bases, and 8 bases separated the two germline ends. The germline CDR1 and CDR2 sequences are GTSNPN and SVGIG (reference sequence). The CDR3 is CAWSWRATNEKLFF. The CDR3 nucleotides are TGTGCCTGGAGCTGGCGGGCAACTAATGAAAAACTGTTTTTT.

This clone came up once. The rearrangement links TRBV28 to TRBJ1-2; no firm D call. The CDR3 loop spans 14 amino acids. Germline CDR1 reads MDHEN; CDR2 reads SYDVKM. V gave up 3 bases and J gave up 4 bases, with 12 bases separating them. The CDR3 loop is CASSLSQNLYGYTF. The CDR3 DNA reads TGTGCCAGCAGTTTGTCTCAGAACCTCTATGGCTACACCTTC.

The chain uses TRBV7-9 and TRBJ2-7, with D perhaps matching TRBD1 or TRBD2 (5 bases each). The CDR3 has 14 residues. V lost 2 bases to trimming and J lost 2 bases, with 10 bases between them. Germline CDR1 is SEHNR and CDR2 is FQNEAQ (reference sequence). This CDR3 reads CASSLIQGAYEQYF. CDR3 bases: TGTGCCAGCAGCTTAATCCAGGGAGCCTACGAGCAGTACTTC.

This clone is a singleton in its sample. This chain links TRBV29-1 with TRBJ2-3; 8 bases fit TRBD2. CDR1 SQVTM and CDR2 ANQGSEA come from the germline V gene. CDR3 length: 10 amino acids. CDR3 amino acids: CTGGTDTQYF. Here the CDR3 DNA reads TGCACGGGGGGGACAGATACGCAGTATTTT.

V is TRBV4-1 and J is TRBJ1-4; D gene uncertain. CDR3 length: 14 residues. The V end lost 2 bases, the J end lost 7 bases, and 11 bases lay between the germline ends. Germline CDR1 MGHRA, CDR2 YSYEKL. As DNA, the CDR3 is TGCGCCAGCAGCCAAATCGGGCCCCGTGAAAAACTGTTTTTT. Its protein product is CASSQIGPREKLFF.

Only a few counts were recorded for this clone. The chain is built from TRBV6-1 and TRBJ2-3, with D possibly matching TRBD1 (7 bases). The CDR3 loop spans 15 amino acids. V was trimmed by 6 bases and J by 3 bases, leaving 16 bases between them. CDR1 MNHNS and CDR2 SASEGT come from the germline V gene. The CDR3 loop is CASSAGQTLTDTQYF. The DNA of the CDR3 is TGTGCCAGCAGCGCGGGACAGACCTTAACAGATACGCAGTATTTT.

The CDR3, as DNA: TGTGCCAGCAGCCTCGGGGGGCAGAATTCACCCCTCCACTTT. Translating gives CASSLGGQNSPLHF. This chain uses TRBV7-9 with TRBJ1-6; tentative D call: TRBD1 (6 bases). Germline V lookup: CDR1 SEHNR, CDR2 FQNEAQ (reference sequence). V lost 5 bases and J lost 7, with 12 bases in between. The CDR3 is 14 amino acids.

The chain combines TRBV28 with TRBJ1-2; D is uncertain. The germline V gene has CDR1 MDHEN and CDR2 SYDVKM. The germline V and J ends were trimmed by 2 bases and 4 bases, with 11 bases remaining between them. The CDR3 contains 14 residues. The CDR3 is CASSLTQATYGYTF. The DNA for the CDR3 is TGTGCCAGCAGTTTAACCCAGGCGACCTATGGCTACACCTTC.

This chain connects TRBV28 to TRBJ1-4, with TRBD1 identical over 8 bases. This CDR3 region has 14 residues. After removal of 5 bases from V and 13 bases from J, the junction contained 12 bases not matched to a gene. The germline CDR1 and CDR2 sequences are MDHEN and SYDVKM. The CDR3 is CASSPGDRTVGLFF. For the CDR3, the DNA is TGTGCCAGCAGTCCAGGGGACAGGACTGTGGGACTGTTTTTT.

The V call is TRBV7-9, the J call TRBJ1-1; possibly TRBD1 for D (6 bases). V was clipped by 5 bases and J by 2 bases, with 24 bases between them. Germline CDR1 SEHNR, CDR2 FQNEAQ (reference sequence). CDR3 length: 18 residues. In nucleotides, the CDR3 is TGTGCCAGCAGCCCTGCCGAAGGGAGGGGGGCGGCAAACACTGAAGCTTTCTTT. Translation: CASSPAEGRGAANTEAFF. Filled out from reference TRBV7-9 and TRBJ1-1, the complete variable domain reads DTGVSQNPRHKITKRGQNVTFRCDPISEHNRLYWYRQTLGQGPEFLTYFQNEAQLEKSRLLSDRFSAERPKGSFSTLEIQRTEQGDSAMYLCASSPAEGRGAANTEAFFGQGTRLTVV.

The rearrangement links TRBV9 to TRBJ2-1, with 12 nucleotides matching TRBD2. Germline V gene sequence: CDR1 SGDLS, CDR2 YYNGEE. CDR3 size: 15 residues. With 2 bases clipped from V and 7 bases from J, the junction kept 4 bases outside the gene matches. In DNA, the CDR3 is TGTGCCAGCAGCGTTCTAGCGGGGGGGCCGAATGAGCAGTTCTTC. Residues: CASSVLAGGPNEQFF.

This clone was counted once. V usage is TRBV7-2 and J usage is TRBJ2-7; 10 bases fit TRBD1. The germline V gene has CDR1 SGHTA and CDR2 FQGNSA. The CDR3 runs 13 residues. The V and J ends lost 6 bases and 5 bases, in that order; junction bases with no gene match: 4. In DNA form, the CDR3 reads TGTGCCAGCAGACGACAGGGGGCCAACGAGCAGTACTTC. Its translation is CASRRQGANEQYF.

This clone was observed once. V gene TRBV28 combines with J gene TRBJ2-2; 7 bases align to TRBD1. There are 16 residues in the CDR3. CDR1 is MDHEN, CDR2 SYDVKM, per germline. V shed 3 bases, J shed 2 bases, and the junction held 6 bases outside the gene matches. The CDR3 sequence is CASSLAGTVNTGELFF. The CDR3 bases are TGTGCCAGCAGTTTGGCCGGGACAGTAAACACCGGGGAGCTGTTTTTT.

Note on this clone: Other DNA variants within this sample encode the same CDR3. The J gene is TRBJ1-1, the V gene TRBV30; D remains ambiguous. This CDR3 is 15 amino acids long. In germline, CDR1 is GTSNPN, CDR2 SVGIG (reference sequence). The V end was cut by 0 bases, the J end by 1 base, with 12 bases between. The CDR3 bases are TGTGCCTGGAGTGTTGTATTTTCGGGGAACACTGAAGCTTTCTTT. Translation: CAWSVVFSGNTEAFF.

Regarding this clone: The same CDR3 can be traced to other DNA sequences in this sample. This chain joins TRBV28 and TRBJ1-1; D unresolved. The CDR3 has 12 amino acids. V lost 5 bases and J lost 4, with 8 bases in between. Per germline, CDR1 MDHEN and CDR2 SYDVKM. CDR3 sequence reads: CASSLQVTEAFF. For the CDR3, the DNA is TGTGCCAGCAGTCTTCAGGTCACTGAAGCTTTCTTT.

The chain links TRBV28 to TRBJ1-6; TRBD1 is a possible D gene (6 bases). Trimming shortened V by 8 bases and J by 14 bases, and 16 bases separated the two germline ends. Germline values: CDR1 MDHEN, CDR2 SYDVKM. This CDR3 is built from 12 residues. CDR3 sequence: CASLGALKTLHF. Written as DNA, the CDR3 is TGTGCCAGCCTGGGGGCTTTGAAGACCCTCCACTTT.

The V and J genes are TRBV11-2 and TRBJ2-6; 9 positions match TRBD1. CDR3 length: 17 amino acids. Germline CDR1 reads SGHAT; CDR2 reads FQNNGV. J lost 2 bases, V lost 6 bases, and 8 bases had no gene match. CDR3: CASRGWDRVTGANVLTF. In nucleotides, the CDR3 is TGTGCCAGCAGGGGGTGGGACAGGGTAACTGGGGCCAACGTCCTGACTTTC.

This chain joins TRBV7-9 and TRBJ1-2; a possible D gene is TRBD1 (5 bases). Looked up from germline, CDR1 is SEHNR and CDR2 is FQNEAQ (reference sequence). The CDR3 is 14 amino acids. The V end was cut by 3 bases, the J end by 8 bases, with 16 bases between. CDR3 residues: CASSFTPTGFGYTF. The CDR3 region has the DNA TGTGCCAGCAGCTTTACCCCTACAGGTTTCGGCTACACCTTC.

This clone has only one observation. The J gene is TRBJ1-6, the V gene TRBV7-9; D ambiguous. The CDR3 sequence is 14 residues long. Trimming removed 5 bases from V and 9 bases from J, with 14 bases in between. Germline CDR1 is SEHNR and CDR2 is FQNEAQ (reference sequence). The CDR3 is CASSLRWMGSPLHF. DNA of the CDR3: TGTGCCAGCAGCCTCCGTTGGATGGGTTCACCCCTCCACTTT.

V and J are TRBV6-5 and TRBJ2-3; TRBD1 might be the D (5 bases). The CDR3 has 15 amino acids. The germline V and J ends were trimmed by 2 bases and 2 bases, with 11 bases remaining between them. Germline lookup yields CDR1 MNHEY and CDR2 SVGAGI. Here the CDR3 DNA reads TGTGCCAGCAGTTACCAGGGCTTCTCCACAGATACGCAGTATTTT. Residues: CASSYQGFSTDTQYF.

This clone was seen once. CDR3 residues: CASRHSGGRRDTQYF. The CDR3 nucleotides read TGTGCCAGCAGACATTCGGGGGGGCGGAGAGATACGCAGTATTTT. This chain joins TRBV2 and TRBJ2-3, with 8 bases fitting TRBD2. CDR3 size: 15 residues. With V trimmed by 6 bases and J by 5 bases, 10 bases remained unmatched. Germline V gene lookup returns CDR1 SNHLY and CDR2 FYNNEI.

The J gene is TRBJ1-2, the V gene TRBV19, with D unresolved. Trimming cost V 3 bases and J 0 bases, with 8 bases left between them. The CDR3 runs 14 residues. Germline V CDR1 and CDR2: LNHDA, SQIVND (reference sequence). The CDR3 DNA follows: TGTGCCAGTAGTATGTTCCAGACTAACTATGGCTACACCTTC. Protein product: CASSMFQTNYGYTF. Combining the CDR3 with reference TRBV19 and TRBJ1-2 gives the whole variable domain DGGITQSPKYLFRKEGQNVTLSCEQNLNHDAMYWYRQDPGQGLRLIYYSQIVNDFQKGDIAEGYSVSREKKESFPLTVTSAQKNPTAFYLCASSMFQTNYGYTFGSGTRLTVV.

This chain uses TRBV2 with TRBJ2-7; perhaps TRBD2 as D (7 bases). From germline, CDR1 is SNHLY and CDR2 FYNNEI. This CDR3 region has 15 residues. V shed 11 bases and J shed 5 bases, with 25 bases lying between them. The CDR3 DNA sequence: TGTGCCCAGGTCCGCTTGGGGGGGGCGCAAGACGAGCAGTACTTC. Protein: CAQVRLGGAQDEQYF.

The gene calls are TRBV5-6 and TRBJ2-3, with D uncertain. Trimming removed 1 base at V and 5 bases at J, with 11 bases between. The CDR3 has 14 residues. Germline lookup yields CDR1 SGHDT and CDR2 YYEEEE. For the CDR3, the DNA is TGTGCCAGCAGCTTGAAGGCAGGCCGAGATACGCAGTATTTT. Its translation is CASSLKAGRDTQYF.

The V gene is TRBV7-9, the J gene TRBJ2-3; D possibly corresponds to TRBD1 (5 bases). The germline V gene encodes CDR1 SEHNR and CDR2 FQNEAQ (reference sequence). The CDR3 spans 15 residues. Trimming left V 1 base short and J 4 bases short, with 12 bases between. The CDR3: CASSLGGAGADTQYF. The CDR3 DNA reads TGTGCCAGCAGCTTAGGTGGGGCAGGTGCAGATACGCAGTATTTT.

About this clone itself: Other DNA variants within this sample encode the same CDR3. The chain carries TRBV10-3 and TRBJ1-1; 7 bases align to TRBD1. Germline loops: CDR1 ENHRY, CDR2 SYGVKD. With 3 bases clipped from V and 3 bases from J, the junction kept 4 bases outside the gene matches. The length of the CDR3 is 14 residues. In DNA, the CDR3 is TGTGCCATCAGTGACCGCGACAGGGACACTGAAGCTTTCTTT. This translates into CAISDRDRDTEAFF.

This sequence joins TRBV10-2 and TRBJ2-3; TRBD2 might be the D (6 bases). Trimming left V 7 bases short and J 1 base short, with 18 bases between. From germline, CDR1 is WSHSY and CDR2 SAAADI. The CDR3 covers 16 residues. CDR3 sequence reads: CASTLRGRRGTDTQYF. In nucleotides, the CDR3 is TGCGCCAGCACCCTCCGGGGGAGGAGGGGCACAGATACGCAGTATTTT.

The rearrangement uses TRBV5-6 and TRBJ2-3; TRBD1 aligns across 10 bases. The CDR3 loop spans 16 amino acids. Trimming took 2 bases from V and 6 from J; bases not matched to a gene: 9. The V gene's germline CDR1 is SGHDT and CDR2 YYEEEE. CDR3 sequence: CASSLKGQGIGDTQYF. The CDR3 DNA follows: TGTGCCAGCAGCTTAAAGGGACAGGGGATTGGTGATACGCAGTATTTT.

This chain links TRBV30 with TRBJ2-3; a weak D match, TRBD1 (6 bases). Germline CDR1 GTSNPN, CDR2 SVGIG (reference sequence). The CDR3 has 13 residues. Deletions cut 2 bases from V and 4 bases from J, with 10 bases between. CDR3 region: CAWSYRESDTQYF. CDR3 nucleotide sequence: TGTGCCTGGAGTTACAGGGAGTCAGATACGCAGTATTTT. Combining the CDR3 with reference TRBV30 and TRBJ2-3 gives the whole variable domain SQTIHQWPATLVQPVGSPLSLECTVEGTSNPNLYWYRQAAGRGLQLLFYSVGIGQISSEVPQNLSASRPQDRQFILSSKKLLLSDSGFYLCAWSYRESDTQYFGPGTRLTVL.

The genes are TRBV2 and TRBJ2-1, with 11 bases that match TRBD2. Germline loops: CDR1 SNHLY, CDR2 FYNNEI. The V gene end was trimmed by 8 bases and the J gene end by 7 bases; junction bases not matched to a gene: 10. The CDR3 is 15 residues long. The CDR3 DNA reads TGTGCCAGCGGGGGACTAGCGGCGCTAGGGAATGAGCAGTTCTTC. Amino acid sequence: CASGGLAALGNEQFF.

V and J are TRBV7-2 and TRBJ1-1; D remains unclear. CDR1 is SGHTA, CDR2 FQGNSA, per germline. V lost 6 bases and J 3 bases, leaving 11 bases between the germline ends. This CDR3 spans 13 amino acids. DNA of the CDR3: TGTGCCAGCAGACAAACAGCAGACACTGAAGCTTTCTTT. As protein: CASRQTADTEAFF.

This chain connects TRBV6-1 to TRBJ2-1; 8 positions match TRBD2. Germline trimming cut 3 bases from V and 15 bases from J; bases unmatched to any gene: 7. There are 12 residues in the CDR3. Looked up from germline, CDR1 is MNHNS and CDR2 is SASEGT. CDR3 residues: CASSEDGGAGFF. DNA for the CDR3: TGTGCCAGCAGTGAGGACGGGGGGGCCGGGTTCTTC.